A selection of T cell receptor beta chains follows, all from one sample in a study of shared T cell receptors in the human thymus. The data were produced by immunoSEQ multiplex PCR, yet TCRdb's version contains in-frame clones alone and is incomplete. Of under 850,000 clones in the sample, approximately 88% were seen once. The same data also contributed to another study, on human thymus T cells.

Sequencing input: thymocytes. These TCRs come from a boy under two years old with a congenital heart defect. The CDR3 runs from the conserved cysteine through the conserved F or W. Fields, in order: J gene, V gene, CDR3 protein.

TRBJ2-5,TRBV29-1,CSAIRETQYF
TRBJ1-4,TRBV10-3,CAARQGNEKLFF
TRBJ1-1,TRBV5-4,CASSSTGGGTEAFF
TRBJ2-1,TRBV10-2,CASSVRVGNEQFF
TRBJ2-1,TRBV28,CASSCTGTGMRNEQFF
TRBJ2-7,TRBV4-3,CASSQDRKRGGNEQYF
TRBJ2-3,TRBV29-1,CSVARDRGPDTQYF
TRBJ2-3,TRBV27,CASSFSGLAEPGDTQYF
TRBJ2-1,TRBV2,CASRQGAQEQFF
TRBJ1-1,TRBV2,CASSEADGGVTEAFF
TRBJ2-1,TRBV13,CASSFSGPPANEQFF
TRBJ2-7,TRBV11-3,CASSTERKGRPSYEQYF
TRBJ2-7,TRBV4-3,CASSPLRDRGPYEQYF
TRBJ2-2,TRBV7-6,CASSPLYRDGFWDTGELFF
NA,TRBV5-4,CASSLTGGVYEQYF
TRBJ2-1,TRBV30,CAWSVRAGKAAFF
TRBJ2-2,TRBV5-6,CASSRDRGLSGELFF
TRBJ2-2,TRBV28,CASSGREREGTGELFF
TRBJ1-2,TRBV7-9,CASSPHRELEAF
TRBJ2-2,TRBV4-3,CASSQALTGELFF
TRBJ2-3,TRBV28,CASSRRTSGRPDTQYF
TRBJ2-5,TRBV27,CASTSRETNKTQYF
TRBJ2-3,TRBV5-1,CASIGWAPTTDTQYF
TRBJ2-1,TRBV14,CASSHLSGNEQFF
TRBJ2-1,TRBV15,CATSPRGGSYNEQFF
TRBJ1-2,TRBV6-5,CASSYSGGLDYGYTF
TRBJ2-1,TRBV7-2,CASRGLAGEVEQFF